This T cell receptor beta chain derives from a study of regulatory T cells in long-lasting Graves disease. Study-level points and caveats: Small sample size may have lowered accuracy.

This clonotype was detected many times. The antigen remains undetermined. The length of the CDR3 is 14 residues. The V and J ends lost 0 bases and 1 base, in that order; junction bases with no gene match: 0. Germline V gene lookup returns CDR1 SGHRS and CDR2 YFSETQ. According to the study, TCR beta libraries were built with iRepertoire HTBI primers and CDR3-region Arm-PCR. MiXCR was run by TCRdb on the multiplex PCR reads, yielding one entry per CDR3 protein. The table includes more than 450,000 distinct CDR3 sequences, 12% detected once. Time point specified: newly diagnosed GD, antithyroid drugs for less than 3 months. RNA from PBMCs was the source of the TCR library. These same records also appear under a second study, on T cells in Graves' hyperthyroidism and ophthalmopathy. In that study: TCR CDR3 regions were first amplified by RT-PCR with HTBI primers.

This receptor was identified in a woman in her 30s with Graves disease. V gene TRBV5-1 combines with J gene TRBJ2-5, with 7 bases identical to TRBD1. This specimen consisted of peripheral blood mononuclear cells (PBMCs), obtained at new diagnosis, from a patient treated with antithyroid drugs. In DNA form, the CDR3 reads TGCGCCAGCAGCTTGGGGGACAGCCAAGAGACCCAGTACTTC. Its protein product is CASSLGDSQETQYF.